The 5 T cell receptor beta chains presented below share a single source sample, sequenced in a study of tumor-infiltrating lymphocytes in oesophageal squamous cell carcinoma. TCRdb re-called the PCR reads with MiXCR, one entry per CDR3 protein. The sample shows thousands of distinct CDR3 sequences, 60% to 70% of them seen only once. The specimen was esophageal tumor tissue. These receptors were taken from a female donor with esophageal squamous cell carcinoma.

J is TRBJ2-5 and V is TRBV6-5, with no clear D. The DNA matches TRBJ2-1 better at its end, which makes the J call doubtful. Germline CDR1 reads MNHEY; CDR2 reads SVGAGI. The CDR3 sequence is 15 residues long. CDR3 residues: CASKRSLDPLAEQFF. CDR3 sequence (DNA): TGTGCCAGCAAGAGATCTTTGGACCCCCTCGCTGAGCAGTTCTTC.

In this sample, this clonotype turned up a few times. This sequence joins TRBV7-9 and TRBJ2-1; D is ambiguous. The J call may not be correct, given that the DNA end is closer to TRBJ2-7. CDR3 length: 13 amino acids. The germline V gene has CDR1 SEHNR and CDR2 FQNEAQ (reference sequence). The CDR3 DNA sequence: TGTGCCAGCAGCTTAGCGGAGAGTACGGAGCAGTACTTC. It translates to CASSLAESTEQYF.

The rearrangement uses TRBV7-4 and TRBJ2-7; 9 bases match TRBD2. The J call may be incorrect, as the DNA end agrees better with TRBJ2-1. This CDR3 comprises 16 residues. The germline gives CDR1 SGHVT, CDR2 SQSDAQ. The DNA for the CDR3 is TGTGCCAGCAGCTTAGGCGGGAGGGCCGGGGGGAATGAGCAGTTCTTC. This sequence encodes CASSLGGRAGGNEQFF.

The chain recombines TRBV7-2 with TRBJ2-1; the match to TRBD2 covers 8 bases. The CDR3 consists of 15 residues. J gave up 2 bases and V 3 bases, and 3 bases lay outside the gene matches. CDR1 is SGHTA and CDR2 is FQGNSA in the germline V gene. The CDR3 DNA is TGTGCCAGCAGCTTCTTTAGCGGGACCTACAATGAGCAGTTCTTC. It codes for CASSFFSGTYNEQFF. Filled out from reference TRBV7-2 and TRBJ2-1, the complete variable domain reads GAGVSQSPSNKVTEKGKDVELRCDPISGHTALYWYRQSLGQGLEFLIYFQGNSAPDKSGLPSDRFSAERTGGSVSTLTIQRTQQEDSAVYLCASSFFSGTYNEQFFGPGTRLTVL.

This chain connects TRBV7-3 to TRBJ2-4, with 9 bases aligning to TRBD1. The J call may not be correct, given that the DNA end is closer to TRBJ2-5. The CDR3 covers 17 residues. CDR1 SGHTA and CDR2 FQGTGA come from the germline V gene. The CDR3 DNA sequence: TGTGCCAGCATCTCTGACAGGGGGAGATCCCTAATCGAGACCCAGTACTTC. Translation gives CASISDRGRSLIETQYF.